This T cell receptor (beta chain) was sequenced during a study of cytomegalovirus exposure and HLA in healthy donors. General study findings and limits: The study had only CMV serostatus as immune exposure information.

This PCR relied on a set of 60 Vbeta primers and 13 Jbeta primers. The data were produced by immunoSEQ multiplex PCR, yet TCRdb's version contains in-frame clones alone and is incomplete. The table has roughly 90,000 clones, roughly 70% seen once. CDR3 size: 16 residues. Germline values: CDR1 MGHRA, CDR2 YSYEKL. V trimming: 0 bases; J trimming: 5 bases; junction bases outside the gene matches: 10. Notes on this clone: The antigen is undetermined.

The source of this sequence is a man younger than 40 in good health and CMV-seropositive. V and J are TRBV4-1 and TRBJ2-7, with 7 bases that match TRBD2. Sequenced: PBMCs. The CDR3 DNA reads TGCGCCAGCAGCCAAGATCCGAGGCGGGAGAGGCACGAGCAGTACTTC. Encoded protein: CASSQDPRRERHEQYF.